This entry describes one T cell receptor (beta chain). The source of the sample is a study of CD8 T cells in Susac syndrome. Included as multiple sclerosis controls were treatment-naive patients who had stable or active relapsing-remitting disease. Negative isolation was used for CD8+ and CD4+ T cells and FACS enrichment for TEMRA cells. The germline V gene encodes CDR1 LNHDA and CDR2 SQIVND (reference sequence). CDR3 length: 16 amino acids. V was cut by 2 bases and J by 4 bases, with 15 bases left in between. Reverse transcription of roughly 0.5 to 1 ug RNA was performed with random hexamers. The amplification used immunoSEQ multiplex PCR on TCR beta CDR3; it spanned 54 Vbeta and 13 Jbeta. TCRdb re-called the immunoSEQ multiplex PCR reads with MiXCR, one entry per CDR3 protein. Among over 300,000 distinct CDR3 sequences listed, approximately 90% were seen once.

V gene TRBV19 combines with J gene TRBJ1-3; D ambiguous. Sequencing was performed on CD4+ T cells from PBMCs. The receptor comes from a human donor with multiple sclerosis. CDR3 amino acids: CASSISPGRGGNTIYF. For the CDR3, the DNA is TGTGCCAGTAGTATAAGCCCCGGCAGAGGGGGAAACACCATATATTTT. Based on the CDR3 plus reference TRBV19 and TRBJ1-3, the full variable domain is DGGITQSPKYLFRKEGQNVTLSCEQNLNHDAMYWYRQDPGQGLRLIYYSQIVNDFQKGDIAEGYSVSREKKESFPLTVTSAQKNPTAFYLCASSISPGRGGNTIYFGEGSWLTVV.